These 23 T cell receptor beta chains originate from one sample sequenced in a study of T cells expressing NK-cell markers. TCRdb reprocessed the 5' RACE reads; each CDR3 protein has one entry and no DNA is given. This listing includes about 110,000 distinct CDR3 sequences. The sample comprised blood T cells: a sorted CD56 or NKG2C T cell subset, CD4+ or CD8+ T cells, or bulk PBMC T cells (not recorded which). The receptors here all came from a woman between 18 and 69 years old in good health.

The rearrangement uses TRBV9 and TRBJ1-1; TCRdb's D call, TRBD1, is unchecked because there is no DNA. The CDR3 has 14 amino acids. Germline V gene sequence: CDR1 SGDLS, CDR2 YYNGEE. Here the CDR3 reads CASSGSWGETEAFF.

The chain is built from TRBV27 and TRBJ2-3; TCRdb's D call of TRBD2 is untestable without DNA. The CDR3 contains 12 residues. Germline V gene sequence: CDR1 MNHEY, CDR2 SMNVEV (reference sequence). CDR3 sequence: CASRQGLATQYF.

The chain joins TRBV7-6 to TRBJ1-1. The germline V gene encodes CDR1 SGHVS and CDR2 FNYEAQ. CDR3 length equals 12 residues. The CDR3 loop reads CASSLEGAKAFF.

This chain connects TRBV29-1 to TRBJ2-1; the D call of TRBD2 rests on TCRdb alone, since no DNA is present to check it. The CDR3 extends over 16 amino acids. From germline, CDR1 is SQVTM and CDR2 ANQGSEA. The CDR3 sequence: CSVEEDGGRKYNEQFF.

CDR3 protein: CASSMGDRGIGTQYF. This sequence joins TRBV19 and TRBJ2-3; no DNA is available, so the TRBD1 call from TCRdb remains unchecked. This CDR3 is 15 amino acids long. The germline V gene encodes CDR1 LNHDA and CDR2 SQIVND (reference sequence).

This chain joins TRBV7-2 and TRBJ2-3; no DNA is available, so the TRBD2 call from TCRdb remains unchecked. Germline V CDR1 and CDR2: SGHTA, FQGNSA. CDR3 length: 16 amino acids. The CDR3 protein is CASSPYGSGSTDTQYF.

The V call is TRBV4-3, the J call TRBJ1-4; TCRdb's D gene call, TRBD1, goes unchecked for lack of DNA. In germline, CDR1 is LGHNA, CDR2 YSLEER. This CDR3 spans 17 amino acids. This chain's CDR3 is CASSPQEATGLNEKLFF.

The V and J genes are TRBV12-3 or TRBV12-4 and TRBJ1-1. This CDR3 contains 13 residues. CDR3 residues: CASTGGMNTEAFF.

This CDR3 reads CASSSVLLTGELFF. This chain uses TRBV7-7 with TRBJ2-2. CDR1 is SSHAT, CDR2 FNYEAQ, per germline (reference sequence). This CDR3 comprises 14 residues.

The chain couples TRBV4-2 to TRBJ2-4; TCRdb picks TRBD2, but there is no DNA to check that call. Germline CDR1 is LGHNA and CDR2 is YNFKEQ. The CDR3 length is 17 residues. The CDR3 loop is CASSQVMDREGKNIQYF.

The V call is TRBV4-3, the J call TRBJ2-6; with no DNA, the TCRdb D assignment of TRBD1 cannot be verified. The CDR3 consists of 17 residues. Germline V gene lookup returns CDR1 LGHNA and CDR2 YSLEER. The CDR3 reads CASSQVGPASGANVLTF.

This chain links TRBV7-9 with TRBJ1-2. The CDR3 is 16 residues long. Germline values: CDR1 SEHNR, CDR2 FQNEAQ (reference sequence). The CDR3 spells CASSSTRVVYNYGYTF.

This rearrangement joins TRBV9 to TRBJ1-6; TCRdb calls TRBD1, which cannot be checked without DNA. The germline gives CDR1 SGDLS, CDR2 YYNGEE. The CDR3 runs to 12 residues. CDR3: CASSTTGQALHF.

The V gene is TRBV6-5, the J gene TRBJ2-1; TCRdb indicates TRBD2, and absent DNA this call remains unverified. The CDR3 is 16 residues long. The germline CDR1 and CDR2 sequences are MNHEY and SVGAGI. The CDR3 reads CASSYPSGGPHNEQFF.

The chain couples TRBV29-1 to TRBJ2-3; there is no DNA to check the TCRdb D call of TRBD1. This CDR3 is built from 13 residues. Germline V gene data show CDR1 as SQVTM and CDR2 as ANQGSEA. The CDR3 is CSVTGGGADTQYF.

This chain links TRBV23-1 with TRBJ2-3; without DNA, the TCRdb call of TRBD2 cannot be checked. TRBV23-1 is labeled an ORF, and its function is uncertain. The CDR3 is made up of 12 amino acids. The CDR3 protein is CASTLAGETQYF.

This rearrangement joins TRBV20-1 to TRBJ2-7. The CDR3 is made up of 13 amino acids. Germline CDR1 DFQATT, CDR2 SNEGSKA (reference sequence). The CDR3 is CSARGRLSYEQYF.

CDR3 region: CASSSPPSGGDNEQFF. The rearrangement links TRBV6-2 or TRBV6-3 to TRBJ2-1; as DNA is missing, the TRBD2 call by TCRdb cannot be tested. Germline assignment: CDR1 MNHEY and CDR2 SVGEGT. The CDR3 has 16 residues.

The chain uses TRBV28 and TRBJ2-1. CDR1 and CDR2 from the germline V gene are MDHEN and SYDVKM. This CDR3 spans 14 amino acids. The CDR3 sequence is CASSLYANRDEQFF.

CDR3 sequence reads: CASSTGLAGMATETQYF. This chain connects TRBV6-2 or TRBV6-3 to TRBJ2-5; TCRdb's D gene call, TRBD2, goes unchecked for lack of DNA. The CDR3 runs to 17 residues. The germline gives CDR1 MNHEY, CDR2 SVGEGT.

The CDR3 spells CASSQSPNLVGGYTF. This chain links TRBV4-3 with TRBJ1-2. The CDR3 contains 15 residues. The V gene's germline CDR1 is LGHNA and CDR2 YSLEER.

The gene calls are TRBV10-1 and TRBJ2-3. Germline V gene data show CDR1 as WNHNN and CDR2 as SYGVQD (reference sequence). CDR3 length: 13 amino acids. CDR3 in amino acids: CASSDRLADTQYF.

This chain links TRBV11-2 with TRBJ2-1; TCRdb proposes TRBD1, but this gene call is untestable without DNA. This CDR3 is built from 12 residues. Germline V gene sequence: CDR1 SGHAT, CDR2 FQNNGV. CDR3 protein: CASSNTGTGQFF. Looking up the rest from reference TRBV11-2 and TRBJ2-1 gives the full variable domain: EAGVAQSPRYKIIEKRQSVAFWCNPISGHATLYWYQQILGQGPKLLIQFQNNGVVDDSQLPKDRFSAERLKGVDSTLKIQPAKLEDSAVYLCASSNTGTGQFFGPGTRLTVL.